The sample holds many counts of the clone carrying this T cell receptor (beta chain). Antigen: not known. Sample-barcoded 5' priming and a J-beta primer mix drove a second PCR of about 6 to 12 cycles. TCRdb reprocessed the 5' RACE reads via MiXCR and lists one record per CDR3 protein. This table holds 600,000 or so distinct CDR3 sequences, around 31% found once. A minimum of 5 micrograms of total RNA was extracted per sample. V was cut by 0 bases and J by 0 bases, with 4 bases left in between. The CDR3 spans 14 residues. Germline V CDR1 and CDR2: LGHNA, YSLEER. The sample comes from a study of blood T cells in healthy people across ages. Study overall: About one barcoded beta molecule per two T cells was captured by template switching.

Study outcomes and limitations: Strong correlation was found linking TCR beta diversity to naive T cell percentage.

The sequence came from a woman aged 80 or older in good health. The chain combines TRBV4-3 with TRBJ2-3, with D hard to call. The sample consisted of blood. The CDR3 sequence: CASSQDVSTDTQYF. CDR3 bases: TGCGCCAGCAGCCAAGATGTGAGCACAGATACGCAGTATTTT.